This section outlines one T cell receptor (beta chain) sequence together with its context. Its target antigen remains unknown. Base-call qualities are not available, and no considerably larger clone is one nucleotide away. This record belongs to a study of blood T cell repertoires in COVID-19 (dated by TCRdb to the early 2020s). Describing the broader study: The collaborator samples originated in the United States, Italy and Spain and spanned the acute and convalescent phases of COVID-19. The prospective study material was composed of cDNA or gDNA derived from T cells, B-cell-depleted T cells, or PBMCs. The dataset comprised deeply sampled blood TCRbeta repertoires from subjects exposed to, actively infected with, or recovered from COVID-19. A freely available public database, intended as a resource for researchers studying the immune response to SARS-CoV-2, is where the repertoires were released. Samples were obtained from the ongoing ImmuneRACE study (first 160 participants) and from 1,000 to 1,500 subjects provided by 6 global collaborators. A de-identified subject ID, COVID-19 status, age in years and sex were almost always included in the sample metadata. Where HLA class I and class II types were available, the types were taken from metadata supplied by the sample provider, not from assay-based typing.

TCRbeta CDR3 regions were amplified from genomic DNA using the immunoSEQ Assay, a bias-controlled multiplex PCR. From the authors' description of their analysis: Within the assay, amplification of reference gene primers was used to estimate how many nucleated cells each sample contained. To quantify the absolute abundance of each unique TCRbeta CDR3 rearrangement, sequence reads were collapsed and filtered. For each sample, productive Simpson clonality was calculated as the square root of Simpson's diversity index over productive rearrangements. TCRdb stores this immuneACCESS table with in-frame sequences only. Part of the clones is absent; in the studies checked, under half of the shortfall reflects unresolved V genes, and no reason is known for the rest. D and trimming were read from the DNA, whereas the V and J calls and clone size are those reported in that table. For this sample there are roughly 42,000 clones; almost 80% appear just once. The ten biggest clones cover roughly 30% of the sample.

The CDR3 measures 15 amino acids from cysteine to phenylalanine. Just the 45-base CDR3 DNA is kept, in frame starting at base 1. The germline V gene gives CDR1 as SGHDN and CDR2 as FVKESK. V and J are trimmed by 1 base and 4 bases, and the gene matches miss 3 bases of the junction. Overall study outcomes, separate from this receptor: The quantity of clinical and demographic metadata differed by source and by participant and was supplied without curation.

Each collaborating institution followed its own protocols to collect whole blood in K2EDTA tubes. Collaborator samples were shipped for TCRbeta analysis as frozen whole blood, isolated PBMCs, or DNA extracted from either sample type. The sample comprised peripheral blood. The chain is made from TRBV14 and TRBJ2-1; the junction holds 8 bases that match TRBD2. This receptor was taken from a woman over 75 with acute or convalescent COVID-19. The CDR3 here reads CASSQGAGAYNEQFF. At the DNA level, the sequence is TGTGCCAGCAGCCAAGGAGCGGGAGCTTACAATGAGCAGTTCTTC.